This T cell receptor (beta chain) is from a study of Ad26.COV2.S vaccination and SARS-CoV-2 variants. This CDR3 contains 16 residues. Between the trimmed V and J ends, which lost 1 base and 15 bases, there was a span of 25 bases. CDR1 is SGHTA and CDR2 is FQGNSA in the germline V gene. Only in-frame clones appear in the TCRdb table, and some are missing; sequencing was by immunoSEQ multiplex PCR. The sample lists around 370,000 clones; approximately 84% were seen once. Treatment reported: some 19 received Ad26.COV2.S at low or high dose, single or two shots; about 5 received placebo; per-sample allocation not given. It was on day 63 after the first vaccine or placebo injection that samples were taken.

V and J are TRBV7-2 and TRBJ2-4; D not resolved. The sequence was collected from a person between 18 and 65 years old who received the Ad26.COV2.S COVID-19 vaccine or a placebo. The sample here was peripheral blood, taken in a trial of Ad26.COV2.S vaccine versus placebo. This CDR3 is CASSLDATVSGYMRYF. In DNA form, the CDR3 reads TGTGCCAGCAGCTTAGATGCTACGGTTTCCGGCTATATGAGGTACTTC.